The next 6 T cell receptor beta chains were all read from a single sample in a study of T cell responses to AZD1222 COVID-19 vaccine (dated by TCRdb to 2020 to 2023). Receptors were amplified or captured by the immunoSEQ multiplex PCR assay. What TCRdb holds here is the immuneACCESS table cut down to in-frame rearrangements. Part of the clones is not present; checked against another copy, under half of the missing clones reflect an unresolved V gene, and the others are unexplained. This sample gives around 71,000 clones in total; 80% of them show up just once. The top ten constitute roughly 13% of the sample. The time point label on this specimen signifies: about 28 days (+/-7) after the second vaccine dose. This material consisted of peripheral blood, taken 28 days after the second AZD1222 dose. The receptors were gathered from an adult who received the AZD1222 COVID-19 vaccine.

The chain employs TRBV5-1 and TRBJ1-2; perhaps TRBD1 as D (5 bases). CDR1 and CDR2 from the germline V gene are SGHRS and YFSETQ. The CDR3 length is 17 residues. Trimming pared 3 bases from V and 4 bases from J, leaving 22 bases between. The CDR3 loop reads CASSSGGSPFNTYGYTF. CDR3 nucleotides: TGCGCCAGCAGCTCTGGGGGTTCCCCCTTCAATACCTATGGCTACACCTTC. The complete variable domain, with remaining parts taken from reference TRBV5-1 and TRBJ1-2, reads KAGVTQTPRYLIKTRGQQVTLSCSPISGHRSVSWYQQTPGQGLQFLFEYFSETQRNKGNFPGRFSGRQFSNSRSEMNVSTLELGDSALYLCASSSGGSPFNTYGYTFGSGTRLTVV.

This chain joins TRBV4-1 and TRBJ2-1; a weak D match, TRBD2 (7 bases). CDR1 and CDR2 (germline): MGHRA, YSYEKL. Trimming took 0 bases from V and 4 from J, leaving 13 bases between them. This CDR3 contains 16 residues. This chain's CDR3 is CASSQDEGGKYNEQFF. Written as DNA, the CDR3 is TGCGCCAGCAGCCAAGATGAGGGGGGGAAGTACAATGAGCAGTTCTTC.

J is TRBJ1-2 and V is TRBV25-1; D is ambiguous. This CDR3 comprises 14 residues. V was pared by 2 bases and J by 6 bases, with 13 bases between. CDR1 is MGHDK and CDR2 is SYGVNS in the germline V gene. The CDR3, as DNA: TGTGCCAGCAGTGAAGGTCCGGTAACCGATGGCTACACCTTC. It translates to CASSEGPVTDGYTF.

The CDR3 region has the DNA TGTGCCAGCAGTTATAGGGCGGAGGGGGAGACCCAGTACTTC. Protein sequence: CASSYRAEGETQYF. The chain uses TRBV6-2 or TRBV6-3 and TRBJ2-5; a weak D match, TRBD2 (6 bases). Germline assignment: CDR1 MNHEY and CDR2 SVGEGT. This CDR3 comprises 14 residues. The V end was cut by 3 bases, the J end by 5 bases, with 13 bases between.

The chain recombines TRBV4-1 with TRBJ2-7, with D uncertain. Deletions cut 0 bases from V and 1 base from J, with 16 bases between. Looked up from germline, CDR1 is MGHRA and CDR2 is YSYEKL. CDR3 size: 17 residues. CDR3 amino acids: CASSQEGGSYGSYEQYF. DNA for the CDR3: TGCGCCAGCAGCCAAGAAGGTGGCTCTTACGGATCCTACGAGCAGTACTTC.

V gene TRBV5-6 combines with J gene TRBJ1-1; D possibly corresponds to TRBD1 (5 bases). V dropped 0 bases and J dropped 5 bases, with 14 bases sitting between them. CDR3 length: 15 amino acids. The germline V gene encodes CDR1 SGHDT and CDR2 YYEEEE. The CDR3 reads CASSLGVGEGTEAFF. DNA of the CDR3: TGTGCCAGCAGCTTGGGGGTCGGGGAGGGGACTGAAGCTTTCTTT.